The TCR beta chain described here comes from a study of cytomegalovirus exposure and HLA in healthy donors. As to this clone: The antigen remains unidentified.

This CDR3 spans 14 amino acids. Germline assignment: CDR1 SEHNR and CDR2 FQNEAQ (reference sequence). Trimming pared 1 base from V and 0 bases from J, leaving 6 bases between. The PCR had 60 Vbeta and 13 Jbeta primers. Clones were read by immunoSEQ multiplex PCR, and TCRdb kept only the in-frame ones, dropping some. The data show about 69,000 clones, 70% to 80% seen once. General study points: By a later analysis, the bulk of CMV-associated TCR beta chains appeared HLA-restricted. Cytomegalovirus status was reportedly diagnosed by the classifier with high specificity and sensitivity. A prior analysis recorded that most TCR beta V segments were productive about 90% or about 30% of the time. Cytomegalovirus-associated TCR beta chains were listed, numbering roughly 150.

This sequence originates from a man aged 18-30 years in good health and CMV-seronegative. Material for sequencing was PBMCs. The chain uses TRBV7-9 and TRBJ1-1; D call uncertain. The CDR3 loop is CASSLEIMNTEAFF. The CDR3 bases are TGTGCCAGCAGCTTAGAAATTATGAACACTGAAGCTTTCTTT.